Ten or more counts support the clone carrying this TCR beta chain. Its antigen is undetermined. For TCR beta, libraries came from iRepertoire HTBI primers and Arm-PCR of CDR3 regions. TCRdb reprocessed the multiplex PCR reads via MiXCR and lists one record per CDR3 protein. This table holds 250,000 to 300,000 distinct CDR3 sequences, 15% to 20% found once. Time point indicated: newly diagnosed GD, antithyroid drugs for less than 3 months. Scientists built the TCR library using RNA that was extracted from PBMCs. The data derive from a study of regulatory T cells in long-lasting Graves disease. Overall study context: Patients with new Graves' disease had used antithyroid drugs below 3 months. Study results and caveats: TRBV28 was favored in persistent disease, as were TRBJ1-2 and TRBJ2-5.

The ends lost 6 bases at V and 7 bases at J; junction bases unmatched: 5. CDR1 and CDR2 from the germline V gene are DFQATT and SNEGSKA (reference sequence). This CDR3 contains 12 residues. A further study also used this sample, focusing on T cells in Graves' hyperthyroidism and ophthalmopathy. That work contributes: The TCR CDR3 was amplified in a first-round RT-PCR using the HTBI primer set.

The chain employs TRBV20-1 and TRBJ1-5; 8 nucleotides align to TRBD1. This specimen consisted of peripheral blood mononuclear cells (PBMCs), obtained at new diagnosis, from a patient treated with antithyroid drugs. The clonotype comes from a woman younger than 45 with Graves disease. CDR3: CSAGRGRQPQHF. CDR3 bases: TGCAGTGCAGGCAGGGGGCGACAGCCCCAGCATTTT.